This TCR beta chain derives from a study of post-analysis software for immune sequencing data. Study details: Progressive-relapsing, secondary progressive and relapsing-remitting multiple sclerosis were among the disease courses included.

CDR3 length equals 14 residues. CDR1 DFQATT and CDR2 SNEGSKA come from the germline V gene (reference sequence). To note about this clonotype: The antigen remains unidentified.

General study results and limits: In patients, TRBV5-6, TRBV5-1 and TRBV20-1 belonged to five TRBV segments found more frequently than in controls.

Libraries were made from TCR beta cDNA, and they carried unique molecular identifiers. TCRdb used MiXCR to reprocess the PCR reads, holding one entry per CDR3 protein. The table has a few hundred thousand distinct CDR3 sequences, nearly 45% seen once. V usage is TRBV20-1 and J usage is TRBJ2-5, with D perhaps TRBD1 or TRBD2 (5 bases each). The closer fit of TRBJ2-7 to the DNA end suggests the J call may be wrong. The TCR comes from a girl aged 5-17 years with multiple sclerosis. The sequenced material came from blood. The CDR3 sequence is CSAKGGDVGYEQYF. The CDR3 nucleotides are TGCAGTGCAAAAGGTGGGGACGTCGGCTACGAGCAGTACTTC.